This T cell receptor (beta chain) was sequenced during a study of response to subunit inactivated influenza vaccine. The table lists this clonotype with a few counts. This CDR3 spans 14 amino acids. Between the trimmed V and J ends, which lost 3 bases and 0 bases, there was a span of 9 bases. Germline V gene lookup returns CDR1 SGHTA and CDR2 FQGNSA. A single record per CDR3 protein comes from TCRdb applying MiXCR to the RT-PCR reads. The profile shows more than 450,000 distinct CDR3 sequences, about 11% of them singletons. A further study also used this sample, focusing on T cells expressing NK-cell markers. That work contributes: 5'RACE template switching with UMIs generated TCR beta cDNA. Among the eight sequenced donors, seven tested HCMV-seropositive and one tested seronegative. Within several experiments, an anti-gamma-delta TCR antibody kept the sorting limited to alpha-beta TCR T cells. Dominant NKG2C+ clonotype frequencies of roughly 1.0-8% of CD8+ T cells were measured in about six donors. Dominance of the CD3+CD56-NKG2C+ fraction by these clonotypes also held in several donors.

Specimen: PBMCs from blood, collected on the day of vaccination. The receptor's source is a man in his fifties who received an inactivated influenza vaccine. V gene TRBV7-2 combines with J gene TRBJ2-7, with no clear D. The CDR3 DNA reads as TGTGCCAGCAGCTTTCCGCTAGTCTCCTACGAGCAGTACTTC. Translated, it gives CASSFPLVSYEQYF.